The text below deals with one T cell receptor beta chain. Its antigen is not known. TCRdb reprocessed the RACE reads with MiXCR, giving one entry per CDR3 protein. The data contain roughly 100,000 distinct CDR3 sequences, 30% to 35% of them singletons. The time point was: patch test 3, about 24 weeks after DPC sensitization. The treatment: therapeutic diphenylcyclopropenone sensitization with weekly scalp DPC. Per germline, CDR1 SGHTA and CDR2 FQGNSA. The ends lost 5 bases at V and 4 bases at J; junction bases unmatched: 5. CDR3 length: 15 amino acids. This entry comes from a study of human T cells and chemical hapten exposure. Whole-study context: Researchers reported sensitizing a roughly 2 cm by roughly 2 cm upper inner arm skin site with 2% DPC.

Findings and caveats of the study: Patch test score rose with PT1 expanded TCR count, significant at thresholds 8, 16 and 32, not 4. Alopecia in the donors means their immune response may deviate from healthy people's.

This clonotype was sampled from a man aged 40-50 years with alopecia areata. Some clones in this sample may be carry-over from other donors' samples. The chain links TRBV7-2 to TRBJ2-6, with 7 bases fitting TRBD1. This specimen was whole blood, taken in connection with sensitization to the hapten diphenylcyclopropenone (DPC). CDR3 region: CASSTDRAGANVLTF. DNA for the CDR3: TGTGCCAGCAGCACTGACAGGGCAGGGGCCAACGTCCTGACTTTC.